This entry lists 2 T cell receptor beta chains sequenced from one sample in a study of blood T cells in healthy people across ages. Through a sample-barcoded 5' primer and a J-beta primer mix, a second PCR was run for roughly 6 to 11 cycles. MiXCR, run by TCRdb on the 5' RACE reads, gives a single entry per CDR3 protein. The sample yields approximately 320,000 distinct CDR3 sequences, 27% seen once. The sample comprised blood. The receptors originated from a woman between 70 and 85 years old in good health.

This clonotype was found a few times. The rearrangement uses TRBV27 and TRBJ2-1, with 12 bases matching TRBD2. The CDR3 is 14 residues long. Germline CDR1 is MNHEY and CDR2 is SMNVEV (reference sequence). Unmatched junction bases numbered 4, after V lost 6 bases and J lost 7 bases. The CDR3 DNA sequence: TGTGCCAGCAGGACCGGGACTAGCGGGAATGAGCAGTTCTTC. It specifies CASRTGTSGNEQFF.

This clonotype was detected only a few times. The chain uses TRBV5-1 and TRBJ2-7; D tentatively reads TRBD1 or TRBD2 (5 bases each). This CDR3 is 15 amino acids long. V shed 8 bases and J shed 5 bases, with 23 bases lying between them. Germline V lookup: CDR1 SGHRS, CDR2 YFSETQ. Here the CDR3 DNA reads TGCGCCAGACACCGACAGACCTGGAAGGAGGACGAGCAGTACTTC. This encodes CARHRQTWKEDEQYF.